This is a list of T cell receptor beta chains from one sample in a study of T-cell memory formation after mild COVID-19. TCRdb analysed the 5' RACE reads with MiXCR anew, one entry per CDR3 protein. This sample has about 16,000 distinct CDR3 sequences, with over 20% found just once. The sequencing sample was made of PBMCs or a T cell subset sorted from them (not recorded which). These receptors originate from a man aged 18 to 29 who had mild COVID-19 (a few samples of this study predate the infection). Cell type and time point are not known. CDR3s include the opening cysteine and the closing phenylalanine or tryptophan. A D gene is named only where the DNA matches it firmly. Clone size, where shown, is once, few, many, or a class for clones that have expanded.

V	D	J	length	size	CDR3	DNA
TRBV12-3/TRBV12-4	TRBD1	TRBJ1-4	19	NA	CASRPGPGAQGALDEKLFF	TGTGCCAGCAGGCCCGGACCGGGGGCTCAGGGGGCGTTGGATGAAAAACTGTTTTTT
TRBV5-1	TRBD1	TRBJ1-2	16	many	CASSLDRDRGLYGYTF	TGCGCCAGCAGCTTGGATAGGGACAGGGGGCTCTATGGCTACACCTTC
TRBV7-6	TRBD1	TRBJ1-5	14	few	CASSLDRGLQPQHF	TGTGCCAGCAGCTTAGACAGGGGGCTTCAGCCCCAGCATTTT
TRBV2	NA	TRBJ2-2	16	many	CASSEEASKNTGELFF	TGTGCCAGCAGTGAGGAGGCTAGCAAGAACACCGGGGAGCTGTTTTTT
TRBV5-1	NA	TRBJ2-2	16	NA	CASSLARVGETGELFF	TGCGCCAGCAGCTTGGCCAGGGTCGGGGAAACCGGGGAGCTGTTTTTT
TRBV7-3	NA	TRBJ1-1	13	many	CASSALMNTEAFF	TGTGCCAGCAGCGCGCTCATGAACACTGAAGCTTTCTTT
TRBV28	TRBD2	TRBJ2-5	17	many	CASSFWGLSGGQETQYF	TGTGCCAGCAGTTTCTGGGGTCTCAGCGGGGGTCAAGAGACCCAGTACTTC
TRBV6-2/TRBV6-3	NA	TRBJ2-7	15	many	CASSYLGPISYEQYF	TGTGCCAGCAGTTACCTTGGACCGATTTCCTACGAGCAGTACTTC
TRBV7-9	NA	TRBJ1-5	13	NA	CASSLTGDQPQHF	TGTGCCAGCAGCTTAACCGGGGATCAGCCCCAGCATTTT
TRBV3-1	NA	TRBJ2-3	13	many	CASSLPGTGTQYF	TGTGCCAGCAGCCTACCCGGGACGGGTACGCAGTATTTT
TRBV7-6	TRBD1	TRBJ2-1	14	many	CASSLRTGVNEQFF	TGTGCCAGCAGCCTACGGACAGGCGTCAATGAGCAGTTCTTC
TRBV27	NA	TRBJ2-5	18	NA	CASSLRPSASDMGETQYF	TGTGCCAGCAGCCTCCGCCCTAGTGCGTCCGATATGGGGGAGACCCAGTACTTC
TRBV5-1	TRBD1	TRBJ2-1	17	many	CASSLRLLGTGGNEQFF	TGCGCCAGCAGCTTGCGCTTGCTTGGGACAGGGGGCAATGAGCAGTTCTTC
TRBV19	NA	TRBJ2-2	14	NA	CASRGALDTGELFF	TGTGCCTCGAGGGGGGCCTTGGACACCGGGGAGCTGTTTTTT
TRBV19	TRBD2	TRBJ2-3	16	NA	CASTPRRGGQGDTQYF	TGTGCCAGTACCCCGCGGCGGGGGGGCCAAGGAGATACGCAGTATTTT
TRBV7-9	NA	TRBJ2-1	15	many	CASSLYRGPYNEQFF	TGTGCCAGCAGCTTATACCGGGGGCCCTACAATGAGCAGTTCTTC
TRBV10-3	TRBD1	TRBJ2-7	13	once	CATRGTGEGEQYF	TGTGCCACCAGGGGGACAGGGGAGGGTGAGCAGTACTTC
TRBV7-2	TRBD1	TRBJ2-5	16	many	CASSLGWQGAWETQYF	TGTGCCAGCAGCTTAGGCTGGCAGGGGGCGTGGGAGACCCAGTACTTC
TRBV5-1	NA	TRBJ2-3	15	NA	CASSPRDFNTDTQYF	TGCGCCAGCAGCCCCCGGGACTTCAACACAGATACGCAGTATTTT
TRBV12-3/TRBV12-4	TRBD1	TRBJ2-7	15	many	CASSEMGTGAYEQYF	TGTGCCAGCAGTGAGATGGGGACAGGAGCCTACGAGCAGTACTTC
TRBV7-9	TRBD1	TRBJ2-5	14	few	CASQGGQLQETQYF	TGTGCCAGCCAAGGGGGACAGCTACAAGAGACCCAGTACTTC
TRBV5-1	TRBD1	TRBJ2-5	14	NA	CASSSQDRTETQYF	TGCGCCAGCAGCTCTCAGGACAGGACCGAGACCCAGTACTTC
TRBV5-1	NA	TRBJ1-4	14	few	CASSPRGGDEKLFF	TGCGCCAGCAGCCCCCGGGGGGGAGATGAAAAACTGTTTTTT
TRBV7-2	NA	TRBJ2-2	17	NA	CASSLIVGGFNTGELFF	TGTGCCAGCAGCTTAATTGTTGGGGGTTTCAACACCGGGGAGCTGTTTTTT
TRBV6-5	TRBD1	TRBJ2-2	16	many	CASSYFSTGGPGELFF	TGTGCCAGCAGTTACTTTTCCACAGGGGGCCCCGGGGAGCTGTTTTTT
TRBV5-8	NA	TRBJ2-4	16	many	CASSLGMATSKNIQYF	TGTGCCAGCAGCTTGGGTATGGCGACTTCCAAAAACATTCAGTACTTC
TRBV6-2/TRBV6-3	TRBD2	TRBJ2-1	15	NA	CASRYGGAVYNEQFF	TGTGCCAGCAGATACGGGGGGGCCGTCTACAATGAGCAGTTCTTC
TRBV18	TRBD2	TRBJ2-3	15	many	CASSALAGTIDTQYF	TGTGCCAGCTCGGCCCTAGCGGGGACCATTGATACGCAGTATTTT
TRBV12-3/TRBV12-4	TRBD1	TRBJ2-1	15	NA	CASSRPGQIYNEQFF	TGTGCCAGCAGTCGGCCGGGACAGATATACAATGAGCAGTTCTTC
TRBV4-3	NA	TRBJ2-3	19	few	CASSQDGGPAPLLTDTQYF	TGCGCCAGCAGCCAAGATGGGGGGCCGGCGCCCCTTCTCACAGATACGCAGTATTTT
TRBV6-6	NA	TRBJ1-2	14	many	CASSYTTGNYGYTF	TGTGCCAGCAGTTATACTACAGGGAACTATGGCTACACCTTC
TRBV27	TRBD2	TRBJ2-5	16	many	CASSLWSGGDRETQYF	TGTGCCAGCAGTTTGTGGAGCGGGGGGGATAGGGAGACCCAGTACTTC
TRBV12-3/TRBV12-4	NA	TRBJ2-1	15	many	CASSLGDSSYNEQFF	TGTGCCAGCAGCTTAGGGGATAGCTCCTACAATGAGCAGTTCTTC
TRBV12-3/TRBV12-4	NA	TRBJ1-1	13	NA	CASRLWANTEAFF	TGTGCCAGCCGCCTCTGGGCGAACACTGAAGCTTTCTTT
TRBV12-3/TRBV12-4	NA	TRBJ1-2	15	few	CASTLQTGVNYGYTF	TGTGCCAGCACCCTCCAGACCGGGGTTAACTATGGCTACACCTTC
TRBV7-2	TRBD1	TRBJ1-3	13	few	CASSFGTGGTIYF	TGTGCCAGCAGCTTTGGGACAGGGGGGACCATATATTTT
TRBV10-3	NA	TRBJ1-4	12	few	CAIKDTNEKLFF	TGTGCCATCAAAGATACTAATGAAAAACTGTTTTTT
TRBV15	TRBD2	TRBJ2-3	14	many	CATRLAGTTDTQYF	TGTGCCACAAGACTAGCGGGGACGACAGATACGCAGTATTTT
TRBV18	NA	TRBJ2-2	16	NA	CASSYYTGTNAGELFF	TGTGCCAGCTCATATTACACGGGAACGAACGCCGGGGAGCTGTTTTTT
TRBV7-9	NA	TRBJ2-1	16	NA	CASSFGRTGSRDEQFF	TGTGCCAGCAGCTTTGGGAGGACAGGTTCGAGGGATGAGCAGTTCTTC
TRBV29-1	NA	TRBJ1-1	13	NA	CSVARSDGLEAFF	TGCAGCGTTGCCCGGTCGGACGGACTTGAAGCTTTCTTT
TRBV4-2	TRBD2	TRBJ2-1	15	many	CASSLSGGSYNEQFF	TGTGCCAGCAGCCTCAGCGGGGGCTCCTACAATGAGCAGTTCTTC
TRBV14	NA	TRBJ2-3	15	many	CASSHGRRVTDTQYF	TGTGCCAGCAGCCACGGACGGCGGGTCACAGATACGCAGTATTTT
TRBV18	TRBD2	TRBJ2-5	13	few	CASSRGDLETQYF	TGTGCCAGCTCCCGGGGGGATTTGGAGACCCAGTACTTC
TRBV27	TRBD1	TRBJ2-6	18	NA	CASSYRTGVVSGANVLTF	TGTGCCAGCAGTTACCGGACAGGGGTCGTCTCTGGGGCCAACGTCCTGACTTTC
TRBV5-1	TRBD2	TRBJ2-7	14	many	CASSFGLAAYEQYF	TGCGCCAGCAGCTTCGGACTAGCGGCTTACGAGCAGTACTTC
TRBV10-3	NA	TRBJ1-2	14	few	CAISPPTVIYGYTF	TGTGCCATCAGCCCCCCGACCGTAATCTATGGCTACACCTTC
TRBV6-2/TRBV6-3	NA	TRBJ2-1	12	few	CASRVRVDEQFF	TGTGCCAGCAGAGTTAGGGTTGATGAGCAGTTCTTC